This passage covers 3 T cell receptor beta chains from one sample sequenced in a study of blood T cell repertoires in COVID-19. This table comes from immunoSEQ multiplex PCR, and its TCRdb copy is limited to in-frame clones, with some not included. Among 150,000 to 200,000 clones listed, roughly 80% were seen once. Sequenced input: PBMCs or T cells enriched from blood (not recorded which). The receptors come from a woman between 50 and 59 years old who had recovered from COVID-19.

Notes on this clone: One end of the junction varies from germline; a read error may be responsible. This sequence joins TRBV9 and TRBJ2-7; 11 bases align to TRBD2. The CDR3 has 14 amino acids. Looked up from germline, CDR1 is SGDLS and CDR2 is YYNGEE. The DNA of the CDR3 is TGTGCCAGCAGCAAAGCGGGGACTAGCGGAGCTCGGGACTTC. Translation: CASSKAGTSGARDF.

The gene calls are TRBV28 and TRBJ1-1; 7 bases line up with TRBD1. CDR3 length: 14 residues. Looked up from germline, CDR1 is MDHEN and CDR2 is SYDVKM. Trimming at V came to 4 bases and at J to 2 bases, leaving 4 bases not matched to a gene. The CDR3 sequence is CASSSTGDNTEAFF. The CDR3 DNA reads TGTGCCAGCAGTTCTACAGGGGATAACACTGAAGCTTTCTTT.

The gene calls are TRBV13 and TRBJ2-1; TRBD2 might be the D (5 bases). V was cut by 4 bases and J by 9 bases, with 25 bases left in between. Germline lookup yields CDR1 PRHDT and CDR2 FYEKMQ (reference sequence). The CDR3 contains 17 residues. The CDR3 is CASSSQSLGAPEGEQFF. CDR3 sequence (DNA): TGTGCCAGCAGCTCCCAGTCCTTGGGAGCCCCCGAGGGTGAGCAGTTCTTC.